The source of this TCR beta chain is a study of blood T cell repertoires in COVID-19. Study overall: Samples representing acute and convalescent COVID-19 were sourced from the United States, Italy and Spain.

Original analysis: Quantification of nucleated cells was approximated via reference gene primer amplification. Libraries were prepared by immunoSEQ multiplex PCR; TCRdb keeps only in-frame clonotypes and omits some of them. V, J and clone size are taken as reported in that table, and D and trimming were inferred from the DNA itself. The table shows 110,000 to 150,000 clones, with roughly 86% occurring only once. The CDR3 contains 15 residues. The V gene's germline CDR1 is MDHEN and CDR2 SYDVKM. V was clipped by 6 bases and J by 7 bases, with 18 bases between them. This sequence was found in a man in his sixties or seventies with acute or convalescent COVID-19. This chain connects TRBV28 to TRBJ2-2, with D perhaps TRBD2 (5 bases). Sample: peripheral blood. The CDR3 DNA reads as TGTGCCAGCAGCCTCTCCAGCGGACTGGGCGGGGAGCTGTTTTTT. It encodes CASSLSSGLGGELFF.